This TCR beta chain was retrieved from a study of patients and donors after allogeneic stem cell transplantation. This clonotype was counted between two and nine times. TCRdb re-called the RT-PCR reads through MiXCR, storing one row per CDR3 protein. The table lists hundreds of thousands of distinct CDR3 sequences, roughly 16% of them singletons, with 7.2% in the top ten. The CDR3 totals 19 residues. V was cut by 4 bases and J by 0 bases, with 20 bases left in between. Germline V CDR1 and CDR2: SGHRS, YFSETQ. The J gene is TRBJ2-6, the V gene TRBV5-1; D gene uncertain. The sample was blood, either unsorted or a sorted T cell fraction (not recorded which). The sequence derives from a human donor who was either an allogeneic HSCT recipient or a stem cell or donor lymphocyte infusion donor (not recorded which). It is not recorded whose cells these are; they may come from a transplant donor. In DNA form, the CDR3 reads TGCGCCAGCAGCCCCGCTGTCAACCCTGCACGCTCTGGGGCCAACGTCCTGACTTTC. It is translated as CASSPAVNPARSGANVLTF.